These 8 T cell receptor beta chains originate from one sample sequenced in a study of T cell responses to AZD1222 COVID-19 vaccine. The repertoire was sequenced with immunoSEQ multiplex PCR; TCRdb's copy has only in-frame clones and lacks some. The sample lists about 130,000 clones, 70% to 90% occurring once. Specimen: peripheral blood, collected on day 0 of AZD1222 vaccination. The receptors stem from an adult in good health.

This rearrangement joins TRBV30 to TRBJ1-3; D gene unclear. Per the germline V gene, CDR1 is GTSNPN and CDR2 is SVGIG (reference sequence). The V end was cut by 2 bases, the J end by 0 bases, with 14 bases between. The CDR3 length is 16 residues. The CDR3, as DNA: TGTGCCTGGAGTCCCCCGGGCCTGCCCTCTGGAAACACCATATATTTT. It is translated as CAWSPPGLPSGNTIYF. Variable domain in full (rest from reference TRBV30 and TRBJ1-3): SQTIHQWPATLVQPVGSPLSLECTVEGTSNPNLYWYRQAAGRGLQLLFYSVGIGQISSEVPQNLSASRPQDRQFILSSKKLLLSDSGFYLCAWSPPGLPSGNTIYFGEGSWLTVV.

The gene calls are TRBV7-9 and TRBJ1-1; TRBD1 is a possible D gene (5 bases). CDR3 length: 18 amino acids. Germline V CDR1 and CDR2: SEHNR, FQNEAQ (reference sequence). V lost 1 base and J 0 bases, leaving 18 bases between the germline ends. The CDR3 sequence: CASSLGLGDALMNTEAFF. The CDR3 DNA reads as TGTGCCAGCAGCTTAGGGTTAGGGGACGCCTTAATGAACACTGAAGCTTTCTTT.

The chain combines TRBV4-3 with TRBJ2-3, with unresolved D. Germline V gene data show CDR1 as LGHNA and CDR2 as YSLEER. The CDR3 runs 15 residues. Trimming took 2 bases from V and 0 from J, leaving 9 bases between them. The CDR3 sequence is CASSQRPTSTDTQYF. The CDR3 DNA follows: TGCGCCAGCAGCCAACGACCCACCAGCACAGATACGCAGTATTTT.

CDR3 DNA sequence: TGCGCCAGCAGCTTGGACCCCGGTGGGGTTCAAGGCCCCCCCCTCCACTTT. Translation gives CASSLDPGGVQGPPLHF. This chain links TRBV5-1 with TRBJ1-6; D unclear. This CDR3 comprises 17 residues. Trimming took 0 bases from V and 13 from J, leaving 23 bases between them. The germline V gene has CDR1 SGHRS and CDR2 YFSETQ.

The rearrangement joins TRBV5-8 to TRBJ2-3; 13 bases fit TRBD2. Germline CDR1 reads SGHTS; CDR2 reads YDEGEE. This CDR3 is 15 amino acids long. The V gene end was trimmed by 5 bases and the J gene end by 5 bases; junction bases not matched to a gene: 5. CDR3 sequence (DNA): TGTGCCAGCAGACGGACTAGCGGGAGAAAAGATACGCAGTATTTT. Protein sequence: CASRRTSGRKDTQYF.

V usage is TRBV3-1 (or the pseudogene TRBV3-2) and J usage is TRBJ1-6, with no clear D. The germline V and J ends were trimmed by 4 bases and 8 bases, with 15 bases remaining between them. Germline V gene lookup returns CDR1 LGHDT and CDR2 YNNKEL (reference sequence). The CDR3 spans 15 residues. CDR3 in DNA: TGTGCCAGCAGCCCACTTCACAGTGGGGATTCACCCCTCCACTTT. It specifies CASSPLHSGDSPLHF.

The V gene is TRBV6-5, the J gene TRBJ2-7, with 9 bases matching TRBD1. Losses at the gene ends were 0 bases for V and 5 bases for J; bases not matched to a gene: 2. CDR1 and CDR2 (germline): MNHEY, SVGAGI. The CDR3 is 14 residues long. CDR3 sequence: CASSYSWDRDEQYF. The CDR3 coding sequence is TGTGCCAGCAGTTACTCGTGGGACAGGGACGAGCAGTACTTC.

The chain couples TRBV3-1 (or the pseudogene TRBV3-2) to TRBJ2-5; 8 bases are a match to TRBD2. V dropped 2 bases and J dropped 2; count of bases not matched to a gene: 1. Per the germline V gene, CDR1 is LGHDT and CDR2 is YNNKEL (reference sequence). This CDR3 spans 14 amino acids. The CDR3 region has the DNA TGTGCCAGCAGCCAAACTAGCGGACAAGAGACCCAGTACTTC. Protein: CASSQTSGQETQYF.